This TCR beta chain is drawn from a study of beta chain features in type 1 diabetes. For the study at large: Researchers looked at about 110 million sorted cells across all samples. Points from the study as a whole: Moderate yet significant TCRB CDR3 shortening was seen in Type 1 diabetes patients in all four CD4+ subsets. Naive, central memory and Treg TCRB repertoires seemed to resemble each other more closely in patients than they did in healthy donors.

The isolated RNA, all of it, was reverse transcribed, so expressed TCRB transcripts were what got sequenced. For naive, central memory and regulatory T cell samples, reads averaged around 3.8 million. Using immunoSEQ multiplex PCR, the repertoire was profiled, and TCRdb retains in-frame clones only, with some absent. This sample carries 300,000 to 350,000 clones, around 9.3% of them seen once, and the ten largest clones take 1%. On this clone itself: Its antigen is unknown. Germline is not matched at one junction end, which may reflect a read error.

The CDR3 covers 15 residues. CDR1 is SGHNT, CDR2 YYREEE, per germline (reference sequence). Cells sorted by CD45RO/CCR7/CD25/CD127/CD95/CD27 comprised CD4+ naive, central memory, regulatory and stem cell-like memory cells. Sequencing was carried out using central memory CD4+ T cells from blood. The J gene is TRBJ2-7, the V gene TRBV5-4, with a possible D match to TRBD1 (6 bases). The sequence came from a man aged 30 to 45 with type 1 diabetes. The CDR3 DNA sequence: TGCGCCAGCAGCCAAGACCAGGGGAGTAAGGACGAGCAGTACTTC. It codes for CASSQDQGSKDEQYF.